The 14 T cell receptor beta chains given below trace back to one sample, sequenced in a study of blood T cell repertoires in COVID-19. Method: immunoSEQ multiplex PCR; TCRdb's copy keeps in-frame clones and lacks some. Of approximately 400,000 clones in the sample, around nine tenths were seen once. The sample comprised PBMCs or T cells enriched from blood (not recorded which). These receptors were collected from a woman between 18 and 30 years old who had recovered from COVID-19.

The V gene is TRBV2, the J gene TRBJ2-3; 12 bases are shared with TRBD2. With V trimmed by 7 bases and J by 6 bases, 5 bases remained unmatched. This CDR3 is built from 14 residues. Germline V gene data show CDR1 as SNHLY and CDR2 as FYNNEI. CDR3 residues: CASTLGLAGDTQYF. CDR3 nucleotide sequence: TGTGCCAGCACCCTTGGACTAGCGGGGGATACGCAGTATTTT. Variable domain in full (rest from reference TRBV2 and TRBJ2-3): EPEVTQTPSHQVTQMGQEVILRCVPISNHLYFYWYRQILGQKVEFLVSFYNNEISEKSEIFDDQFSVERPDGSNFTLKIRSTKLEDSAMYFCASTLGLAGDTQYFGPGTRLTVL.

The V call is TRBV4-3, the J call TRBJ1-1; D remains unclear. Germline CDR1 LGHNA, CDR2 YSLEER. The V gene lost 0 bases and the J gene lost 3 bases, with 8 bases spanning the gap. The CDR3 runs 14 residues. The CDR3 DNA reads TGCGCCAGCAGCCAAGATATAACAGACACTGAAGCTTTCTTT. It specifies CASSQDITDTEAFF.

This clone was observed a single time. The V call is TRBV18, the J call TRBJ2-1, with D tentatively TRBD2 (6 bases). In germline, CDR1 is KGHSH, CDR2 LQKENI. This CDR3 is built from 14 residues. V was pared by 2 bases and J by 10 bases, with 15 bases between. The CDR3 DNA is TGTGCCAGCTCACCAGGTTTGGGGAGGAACGAGCAGTTCTTC. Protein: CASSPGLGRNEQFF. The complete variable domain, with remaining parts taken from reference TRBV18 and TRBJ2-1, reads NAGVMQNPRHLVRRRGQEARLRCSPMKGHSHVYWYRQLPEEGLKFMVYLQKENIIDESGMPKERFSAEFPKEGPSILRIQQVVRGDSAAYFCASSPGLGRNEQFFGPGTRLTVL.

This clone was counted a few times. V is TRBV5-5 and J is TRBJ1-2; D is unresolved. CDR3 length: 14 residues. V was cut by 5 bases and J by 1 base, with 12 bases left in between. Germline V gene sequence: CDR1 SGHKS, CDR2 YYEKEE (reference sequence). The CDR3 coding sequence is TGTGCCAGCAGGATTACCGGCGGTAACTATGGCTACACCTTC. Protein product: CASRITGGNYGYTF.

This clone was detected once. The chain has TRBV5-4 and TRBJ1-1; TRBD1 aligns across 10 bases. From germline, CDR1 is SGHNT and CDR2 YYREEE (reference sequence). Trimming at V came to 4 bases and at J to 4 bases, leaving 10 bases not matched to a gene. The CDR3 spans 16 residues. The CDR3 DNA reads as TGTGCCAGCAGCCCGGACAGGGGGTATAGGAGCACTGAAGCTTTCTTT. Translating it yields CASSPDRGYRSTEAFF.

The CDR3 bases are TGTGCCTGGCACTTTACGGGGGGCGGCTACACCTTC. Amino acids: CAWHFTGGGYTF. The chain carries TRBV30 and TRBJ1-2, with D tentatively TRBD1 (6 bases). Germline V gene sequence: CDR1 GTSNPN, CDR2 SVGIG (reference sequence). This CDR3 contains 12 residues. Between the trimmed V and J ends, which lost 5 bases and 8 bases, there was a span of 15 bases.

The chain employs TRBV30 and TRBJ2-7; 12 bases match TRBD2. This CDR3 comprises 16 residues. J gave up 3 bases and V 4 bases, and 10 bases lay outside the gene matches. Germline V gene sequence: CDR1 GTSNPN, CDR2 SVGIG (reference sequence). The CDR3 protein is CAWTPLAGGLSYEQYF. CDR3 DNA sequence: TGTGCCTGGACGCCGCTAGCGGGGGGGTTAAGCTACGAGCAGTACTTC.

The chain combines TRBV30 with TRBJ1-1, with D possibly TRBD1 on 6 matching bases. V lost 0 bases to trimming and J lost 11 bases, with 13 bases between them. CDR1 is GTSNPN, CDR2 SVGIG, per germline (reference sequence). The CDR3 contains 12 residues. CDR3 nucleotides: TGTGCCTGGAGTGTAAAACAGGGTACGGCTTTCTTT. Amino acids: CAWSVKQGTAFF.

The CDR3, as DNA: TGTGCCAGCAGCTTAAGACAGGCTTTATGGGAGACCCAGTACTTC. It yields the protein CASSLRQALWETQYF. This rearrangement joins TRBV5-6 to TRBJ2-5; the D gene is possibly TRBD1 (6 bases). The CDR3 loop spans 15 amino acids. In germline, CDR1 is SGHDT, CDR2 YYEEEE. Trimming took 2 bases from V and 5 from J, leaving 16 bases between them.

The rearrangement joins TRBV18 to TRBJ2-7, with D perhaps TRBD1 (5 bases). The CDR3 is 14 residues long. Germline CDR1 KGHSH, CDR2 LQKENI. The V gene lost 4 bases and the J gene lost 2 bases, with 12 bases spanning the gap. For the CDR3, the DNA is TGTGCCAGCTCACACAGGTCTTCCCCCTACGAGCAGTACTTC. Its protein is CASSHRSSPYEQYF.

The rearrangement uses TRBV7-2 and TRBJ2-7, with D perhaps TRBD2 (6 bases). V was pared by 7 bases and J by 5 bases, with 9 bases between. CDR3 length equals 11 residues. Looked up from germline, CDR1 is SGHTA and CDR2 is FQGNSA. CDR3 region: CASTKRDEQYF. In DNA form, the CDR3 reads TGTGCCAGCACCAAGCGGGACGAGCAGTACTTC.

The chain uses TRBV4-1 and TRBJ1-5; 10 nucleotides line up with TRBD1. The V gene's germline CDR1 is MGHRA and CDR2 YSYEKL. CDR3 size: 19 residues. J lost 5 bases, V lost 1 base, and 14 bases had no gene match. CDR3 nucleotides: TGCGCCAGCAGCCAAGTACCGACCTTCGGGACAGGGGTCGATCAGCCCCAGCATTTT. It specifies CASSQVPTFGTGVDQPQHF.

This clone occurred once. The CDR3 reads CASSQVKGPYEQYF. In DNA, the CDR3 is TGTGCCAGCAGCCAAGTTAAGGGGCCCTACGAGCAGTACTTC. The chain employs TRBV3-1 (or the pseudogene TRBV3-2) and TRBJ2-7; maybe TRBD1 (5 bases). Per the germline V gene, CDR1 is LGHDT and CDR2 is YNNKEL (reference sequence). The germline V and J ends were trimmed by 1 base and 2 bases, with 9 bases remaining between them. The CDR3 is made up of 14 amino acids.

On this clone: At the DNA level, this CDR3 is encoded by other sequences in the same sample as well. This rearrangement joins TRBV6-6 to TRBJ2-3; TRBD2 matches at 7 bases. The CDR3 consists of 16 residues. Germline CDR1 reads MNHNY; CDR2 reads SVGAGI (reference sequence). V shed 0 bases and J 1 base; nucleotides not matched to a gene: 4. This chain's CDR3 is CASSYSHAGGTDTQYF. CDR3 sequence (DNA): TGTGCCAGCAGTTACTCCCATGCGGGGGGCACAGATACGCAGTATTTT.